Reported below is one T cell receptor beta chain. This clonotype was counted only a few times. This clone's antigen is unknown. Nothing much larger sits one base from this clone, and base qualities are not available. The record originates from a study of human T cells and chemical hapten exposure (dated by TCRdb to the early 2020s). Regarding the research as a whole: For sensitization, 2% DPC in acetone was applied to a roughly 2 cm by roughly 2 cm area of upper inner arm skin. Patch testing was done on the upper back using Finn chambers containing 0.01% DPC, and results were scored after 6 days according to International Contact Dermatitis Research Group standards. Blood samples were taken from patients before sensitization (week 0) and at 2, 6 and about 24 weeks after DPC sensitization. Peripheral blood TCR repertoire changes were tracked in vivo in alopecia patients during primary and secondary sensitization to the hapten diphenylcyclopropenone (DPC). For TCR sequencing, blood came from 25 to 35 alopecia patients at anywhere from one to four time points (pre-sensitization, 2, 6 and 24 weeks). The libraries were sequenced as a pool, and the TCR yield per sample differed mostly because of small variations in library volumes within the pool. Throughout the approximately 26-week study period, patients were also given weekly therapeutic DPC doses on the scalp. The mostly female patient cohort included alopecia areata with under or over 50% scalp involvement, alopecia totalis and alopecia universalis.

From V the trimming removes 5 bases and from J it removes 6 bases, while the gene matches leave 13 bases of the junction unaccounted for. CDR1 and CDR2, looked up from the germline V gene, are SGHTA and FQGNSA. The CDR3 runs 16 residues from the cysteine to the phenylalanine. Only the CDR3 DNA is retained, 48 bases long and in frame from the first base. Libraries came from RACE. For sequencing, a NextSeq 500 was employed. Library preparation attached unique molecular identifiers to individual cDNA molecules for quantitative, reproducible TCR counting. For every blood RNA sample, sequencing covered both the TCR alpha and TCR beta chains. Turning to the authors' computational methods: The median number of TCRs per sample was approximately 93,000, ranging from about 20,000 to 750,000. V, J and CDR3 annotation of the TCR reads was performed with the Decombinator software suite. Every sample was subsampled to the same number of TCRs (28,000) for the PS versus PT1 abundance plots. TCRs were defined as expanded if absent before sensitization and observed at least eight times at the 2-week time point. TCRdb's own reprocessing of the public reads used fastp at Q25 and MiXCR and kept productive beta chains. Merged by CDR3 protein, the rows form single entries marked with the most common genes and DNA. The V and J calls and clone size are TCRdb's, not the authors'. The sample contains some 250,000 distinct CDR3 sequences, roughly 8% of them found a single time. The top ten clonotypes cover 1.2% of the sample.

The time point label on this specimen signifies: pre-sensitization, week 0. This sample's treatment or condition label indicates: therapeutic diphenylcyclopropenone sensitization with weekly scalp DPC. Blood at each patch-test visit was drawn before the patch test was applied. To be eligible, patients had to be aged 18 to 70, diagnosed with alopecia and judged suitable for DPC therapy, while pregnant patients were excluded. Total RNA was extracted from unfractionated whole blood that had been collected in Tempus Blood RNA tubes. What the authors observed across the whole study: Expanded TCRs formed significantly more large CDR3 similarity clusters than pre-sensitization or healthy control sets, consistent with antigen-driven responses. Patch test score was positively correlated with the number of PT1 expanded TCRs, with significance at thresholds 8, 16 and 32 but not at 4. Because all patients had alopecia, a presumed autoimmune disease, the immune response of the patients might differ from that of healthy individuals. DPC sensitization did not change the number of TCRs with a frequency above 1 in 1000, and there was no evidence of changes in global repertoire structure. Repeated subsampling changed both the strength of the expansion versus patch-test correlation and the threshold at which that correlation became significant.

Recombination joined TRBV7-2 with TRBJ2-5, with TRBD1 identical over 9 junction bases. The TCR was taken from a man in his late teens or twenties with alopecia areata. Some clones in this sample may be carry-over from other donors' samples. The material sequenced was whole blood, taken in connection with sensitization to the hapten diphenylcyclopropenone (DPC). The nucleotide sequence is TGTGCCAGCAGCAAGAGTCCGGGACAGGGTGAAAAGACCCAGTACTTC. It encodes CASSKSPGQGEKTQYF.